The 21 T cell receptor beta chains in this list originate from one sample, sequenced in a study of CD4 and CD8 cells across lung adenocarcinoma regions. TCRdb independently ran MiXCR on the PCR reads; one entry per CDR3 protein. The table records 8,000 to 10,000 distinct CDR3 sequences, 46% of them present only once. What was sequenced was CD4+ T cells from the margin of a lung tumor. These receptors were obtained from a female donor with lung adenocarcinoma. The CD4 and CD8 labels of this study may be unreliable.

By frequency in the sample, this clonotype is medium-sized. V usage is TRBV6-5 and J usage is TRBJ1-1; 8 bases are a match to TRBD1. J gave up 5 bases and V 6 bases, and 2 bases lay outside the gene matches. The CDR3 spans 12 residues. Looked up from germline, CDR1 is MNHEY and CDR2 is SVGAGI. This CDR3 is CASSGQGTEAFF. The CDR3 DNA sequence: TGTGCCAGCAGCGGACAGGGTACTGAAGCTTTCTTT.

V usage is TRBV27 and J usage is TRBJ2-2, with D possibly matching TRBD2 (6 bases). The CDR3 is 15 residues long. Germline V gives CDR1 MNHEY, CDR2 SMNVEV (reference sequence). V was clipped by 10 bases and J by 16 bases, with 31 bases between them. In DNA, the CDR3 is TGTGCCACGGCCGGCCAGGGTGTGCGTAGCGGTGCGCAGTTTTTT. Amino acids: CATAGQGVRSGAQFF.

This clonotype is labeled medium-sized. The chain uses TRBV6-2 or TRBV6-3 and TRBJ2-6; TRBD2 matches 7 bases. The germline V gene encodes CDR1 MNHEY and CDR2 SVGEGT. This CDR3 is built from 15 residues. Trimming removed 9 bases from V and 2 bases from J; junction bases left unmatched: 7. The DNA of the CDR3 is TGTGCCAGAGGGACTAACCCCCCTGGGGCCAACGTCCTGACTTTC. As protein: CARGTNPPGANVLTF.

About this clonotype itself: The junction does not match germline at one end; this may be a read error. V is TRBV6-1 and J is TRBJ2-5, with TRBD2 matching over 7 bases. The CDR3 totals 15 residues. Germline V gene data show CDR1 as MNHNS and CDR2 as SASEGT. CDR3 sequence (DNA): TGTGCCAGGGGAGGCGGGGGTGGCGACAAAGATACCCAGTACTTC. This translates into CARGGGGGDKDTQYF.

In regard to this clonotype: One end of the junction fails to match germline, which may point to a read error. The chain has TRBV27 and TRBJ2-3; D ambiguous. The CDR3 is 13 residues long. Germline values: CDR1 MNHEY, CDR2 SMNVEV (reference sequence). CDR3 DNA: TGTGCCAGCAGTTCGAGTCCTCAAGATACGCAGTACTTT. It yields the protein CASSSSPQDTQYF.

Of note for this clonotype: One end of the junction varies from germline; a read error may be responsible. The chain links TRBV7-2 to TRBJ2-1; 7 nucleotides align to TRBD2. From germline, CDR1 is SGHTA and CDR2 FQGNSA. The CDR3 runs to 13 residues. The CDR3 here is CASSPSGGNEQLF. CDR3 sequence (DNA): TGTGCCAGCAGCCCTAGCGGTGGGAATGAGCAGCTCTTC.

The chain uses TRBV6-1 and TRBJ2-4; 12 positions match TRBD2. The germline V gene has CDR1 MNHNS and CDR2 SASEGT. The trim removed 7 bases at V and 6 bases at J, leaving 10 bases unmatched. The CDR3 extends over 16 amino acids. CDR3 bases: TGTGCCAGCACCAGACTAGCGGGAGAATCTGGAAACATTCAGTACTTC. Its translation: CASTRLAGESGNIQYF.

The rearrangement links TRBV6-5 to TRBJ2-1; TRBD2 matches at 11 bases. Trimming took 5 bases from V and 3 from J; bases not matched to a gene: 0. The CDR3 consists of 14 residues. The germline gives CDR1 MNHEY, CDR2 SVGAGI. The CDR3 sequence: CASSTSGSYNEQFF. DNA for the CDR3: TGTGCCAGCAGTACTAGCGGGAGCTACAATGAGCAGTTCTTC.

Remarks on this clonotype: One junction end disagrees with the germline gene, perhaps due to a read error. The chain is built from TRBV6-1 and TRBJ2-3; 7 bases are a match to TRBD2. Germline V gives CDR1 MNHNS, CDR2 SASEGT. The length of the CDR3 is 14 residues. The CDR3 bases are TGTGCGAGCAGTGGGGGGGGTGACCCAGATACGCAGTATTTT. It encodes CASSGGGDPDTQYF.

CDR3 sequence (DNA): TGTGCCAGCAATCCCCAGGGCTCTGGAAACACCATATATTTT. Translation: CASNPQGSGNTIYF. This chain connects TRBV6-1 to TRBJ1-3; D perhaps matches TRBD1 (5 bases). The CDR3 is 14 residues long. V shed 7 bases and J shed 0 bases, with 10 bases lying between them. Germline loops: CDR1 MNHNS, CDR2 SASEGT.

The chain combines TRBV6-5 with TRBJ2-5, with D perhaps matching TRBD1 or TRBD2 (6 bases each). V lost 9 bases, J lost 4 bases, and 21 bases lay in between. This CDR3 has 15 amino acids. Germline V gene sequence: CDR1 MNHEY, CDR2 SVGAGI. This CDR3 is CARGYGGRDTETQYF. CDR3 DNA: TGTGCCAGGGGTTACGGGGGCAGGGACACAGAGACCCAGTACTTC.

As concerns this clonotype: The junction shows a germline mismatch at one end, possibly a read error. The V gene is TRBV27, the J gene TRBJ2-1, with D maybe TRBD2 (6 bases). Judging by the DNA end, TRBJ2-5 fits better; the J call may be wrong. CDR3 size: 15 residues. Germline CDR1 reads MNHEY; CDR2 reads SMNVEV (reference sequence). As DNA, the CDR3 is TGTGCCGGGGGGATCGTGAGCCGTGACCAAGATACCCAGTACTTC. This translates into CAGGIVSRDQDTQYF.

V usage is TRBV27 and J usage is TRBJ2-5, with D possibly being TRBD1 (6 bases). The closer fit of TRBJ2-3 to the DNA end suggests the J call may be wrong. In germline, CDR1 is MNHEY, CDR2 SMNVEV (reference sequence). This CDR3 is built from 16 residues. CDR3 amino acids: CASACKGTRVQETQYF. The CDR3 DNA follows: TGTGCCAGCGCGTGTAAGGGGACACGCGTCCAAGAGACCCAGTATTTT.

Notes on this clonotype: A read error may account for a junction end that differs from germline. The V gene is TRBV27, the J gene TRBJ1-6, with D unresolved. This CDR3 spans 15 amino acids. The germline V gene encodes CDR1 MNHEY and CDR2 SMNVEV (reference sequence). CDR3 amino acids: CASRSSRWSNQPHHF. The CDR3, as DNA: TGTGCCAGCAGATCTAGCCGGTGGAGCAATCAGCCCCACCACTTT.

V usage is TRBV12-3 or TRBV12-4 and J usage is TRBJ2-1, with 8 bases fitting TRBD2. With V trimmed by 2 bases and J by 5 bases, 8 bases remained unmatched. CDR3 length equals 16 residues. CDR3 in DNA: TGTGCCAGCAGTTTAATAGCGGGATCGTGGGACAATGAGCAGTTCTTC. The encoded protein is CASSLIAGSWDNEQFF.

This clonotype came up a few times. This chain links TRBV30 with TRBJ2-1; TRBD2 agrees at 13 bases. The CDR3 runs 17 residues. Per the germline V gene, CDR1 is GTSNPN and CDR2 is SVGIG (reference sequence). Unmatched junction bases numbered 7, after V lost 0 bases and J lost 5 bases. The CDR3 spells CAWSVRTSGRVHNEQFF. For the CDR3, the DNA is TGTGCCTGGAGTGTACGAACTAGCGGGAGGGTCCACAATGAGCAGTTCTTC.

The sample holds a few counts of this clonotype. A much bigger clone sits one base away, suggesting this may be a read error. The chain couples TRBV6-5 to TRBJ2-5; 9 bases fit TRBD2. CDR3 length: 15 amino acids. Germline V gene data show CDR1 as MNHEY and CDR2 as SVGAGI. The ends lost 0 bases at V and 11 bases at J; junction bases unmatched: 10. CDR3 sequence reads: CASSYSSGRAHEQYF. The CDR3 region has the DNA TGTGCCAGCAGTTACTCTAGCGGGAGAGCGCATGAGCAGTACTTC.

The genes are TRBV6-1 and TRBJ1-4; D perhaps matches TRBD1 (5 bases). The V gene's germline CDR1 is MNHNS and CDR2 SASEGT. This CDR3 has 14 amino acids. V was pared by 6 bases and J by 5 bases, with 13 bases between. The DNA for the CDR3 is TGTGCCAGCAGCACGGGGGTCATGAATGAAAAACTGTTTTTT. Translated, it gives CASSTGVMNEKLFF.

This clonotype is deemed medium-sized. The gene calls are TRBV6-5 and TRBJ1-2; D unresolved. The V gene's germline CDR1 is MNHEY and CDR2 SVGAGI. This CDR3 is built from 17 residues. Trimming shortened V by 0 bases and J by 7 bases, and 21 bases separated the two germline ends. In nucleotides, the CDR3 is TGTGCCAGCAGTTACTCGGCAGACATTGGGCTAGCACGTGGCTACACCTTC. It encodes CASSYSADIGLARGYTF.

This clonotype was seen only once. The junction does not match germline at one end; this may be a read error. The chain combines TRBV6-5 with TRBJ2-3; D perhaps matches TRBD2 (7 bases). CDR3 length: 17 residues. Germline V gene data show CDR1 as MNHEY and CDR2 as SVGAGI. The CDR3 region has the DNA TGTGCCAGCAGTTTGGGGACCGGGGGGCAGTCCCAAGATACGCAGTATTTC. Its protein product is CASSLGTGGQSQDTQYF.

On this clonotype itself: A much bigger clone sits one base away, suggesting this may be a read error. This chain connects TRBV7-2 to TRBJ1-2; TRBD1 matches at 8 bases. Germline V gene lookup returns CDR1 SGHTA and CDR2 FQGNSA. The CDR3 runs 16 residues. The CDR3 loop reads CVSSVNTLGQAIGYTF. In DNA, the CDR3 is TGTGTCAGCAGCGTTAACACCCTGGGACAGGCAATCGGCTACACCTTC.